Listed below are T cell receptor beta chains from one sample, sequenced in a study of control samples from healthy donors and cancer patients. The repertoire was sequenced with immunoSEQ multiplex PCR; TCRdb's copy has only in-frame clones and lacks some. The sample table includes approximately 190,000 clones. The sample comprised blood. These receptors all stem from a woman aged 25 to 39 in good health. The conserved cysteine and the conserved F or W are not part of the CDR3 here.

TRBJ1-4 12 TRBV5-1 ASSLEQGGEKLF
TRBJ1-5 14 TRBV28 ASSLGDEGRNQPQH
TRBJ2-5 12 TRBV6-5 ASSPAGVGETQY
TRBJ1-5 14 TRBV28 ASSLSLWTSNQPQH
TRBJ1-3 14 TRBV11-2 ASSSMRVNSGNTIY
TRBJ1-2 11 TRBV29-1 SVQEGSSYGYT
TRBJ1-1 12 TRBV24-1 ATSDLSPDTEAF
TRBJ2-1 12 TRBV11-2 ASSYSTAYNEQF
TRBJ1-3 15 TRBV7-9 ASSSIRQGNVGNTIY
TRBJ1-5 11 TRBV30 AWRRGPNQPQH
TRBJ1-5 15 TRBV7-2 ASSSDAGGRGNQPQH
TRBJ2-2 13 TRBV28 ASSTGTPNTGELF
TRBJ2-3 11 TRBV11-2 ASRFTGADTQY
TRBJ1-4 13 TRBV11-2 ASRIGDRGDEKLF
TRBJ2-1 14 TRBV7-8 ASSARTGSSYNEQF
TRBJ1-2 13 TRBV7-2 ASSISSGEAYGYT
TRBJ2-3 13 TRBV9 ASSVGRGDTDTQY
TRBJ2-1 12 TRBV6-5 ASSYNGLTNEQF
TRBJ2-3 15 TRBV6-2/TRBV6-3 ASSYPTGAPNPDTQY
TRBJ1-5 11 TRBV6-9 ASTATGDQPQH
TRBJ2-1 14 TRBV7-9 ASSSIRLAEYNEQF
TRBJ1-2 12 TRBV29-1 SVQKDIDSFGYT
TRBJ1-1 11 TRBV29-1 SVHAGGASKTF
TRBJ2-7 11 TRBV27 ASSFLSSYEQY
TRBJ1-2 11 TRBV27 ASSPNGGYGYT
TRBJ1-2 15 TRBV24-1 ATSDRTDEGGSYGYT
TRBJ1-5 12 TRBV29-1 SVVWVGSNQPQH
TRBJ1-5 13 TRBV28 ASSLRTGTTQPQH
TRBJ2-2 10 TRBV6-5 ASSRLTGELF
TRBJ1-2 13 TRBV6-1 ASSDPRLGDYGYT
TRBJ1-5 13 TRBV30 AWTKGDRHNQPQH
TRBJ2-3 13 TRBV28 ASSARRGLTDTQY
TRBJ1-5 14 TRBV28 ASRPNSGNYNQPQH
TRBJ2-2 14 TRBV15 ATGGIMRGVGGELF
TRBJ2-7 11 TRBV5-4 ASSFRDSYEQY
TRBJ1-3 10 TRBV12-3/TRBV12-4 ASSLKLNTIY
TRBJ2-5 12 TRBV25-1 ASQNAGVQETQY
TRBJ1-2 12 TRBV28 ASSFWGTYYGYT
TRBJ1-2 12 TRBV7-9 ASSIQSTGDGYT
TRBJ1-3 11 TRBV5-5 ASSFWGGNTIY
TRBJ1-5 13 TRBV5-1 ASSLVGDSNQPQH
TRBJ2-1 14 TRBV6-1 ASSGGLAGPYNEQF
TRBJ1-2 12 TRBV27 ASSPKGPYYGYT
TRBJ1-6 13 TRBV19 ASSARQGLNSPLH
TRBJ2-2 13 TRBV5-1 ASSLGQRNTGELF
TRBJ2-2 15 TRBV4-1 ASSPAGTGEFTGELF
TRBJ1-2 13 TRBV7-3 ASSYSGTGESGYT
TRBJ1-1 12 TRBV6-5 ASRKTGGRTEAF
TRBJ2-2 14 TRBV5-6 ASSVTPGGTTGELF
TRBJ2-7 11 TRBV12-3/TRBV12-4 ASRGGRAYEQY
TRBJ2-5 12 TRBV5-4 ASSSQTTQETQY
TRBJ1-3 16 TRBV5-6 ASSPPGGFSGFGNTIY